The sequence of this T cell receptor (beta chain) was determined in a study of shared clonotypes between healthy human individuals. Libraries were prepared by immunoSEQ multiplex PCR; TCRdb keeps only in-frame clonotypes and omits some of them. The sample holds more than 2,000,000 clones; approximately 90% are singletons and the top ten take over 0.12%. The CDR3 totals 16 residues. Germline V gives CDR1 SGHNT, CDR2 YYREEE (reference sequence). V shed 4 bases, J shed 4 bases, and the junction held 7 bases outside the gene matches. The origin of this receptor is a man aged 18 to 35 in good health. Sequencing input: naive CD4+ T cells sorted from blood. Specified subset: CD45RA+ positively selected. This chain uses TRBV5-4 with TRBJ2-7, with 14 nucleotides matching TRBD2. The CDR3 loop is CASSPGLAGGFYEQYF. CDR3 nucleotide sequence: TGTGCCAGCAGCCCCGGACTAGCGGGAGGTTTTTACGAGCAGTACTTC.